A single sample is the source of the 4 T cell receptor beta chains below, sequenced in a study of T cell repertoires in cytomegalovirus infection. TCRdb reprocessed the reads via MiXCR and lists one record per CDR3 protein. The table records around 900,000 distinct CDR3 sequences, about a third of them present only once. No antigen has been assigned to these receptors. Specimen: cultured CD8+ T cells from PBMCs, collected from culture after CMV antigen stimulation. These receptors were obtained from a human donor in good health (CMV status not recorded). Some clones in this sample may be carry-over from other donors' samples.

This chain links TRBV24-1 with TRBJ2-2, with no clear D. CDR1 KGHDR and CDR2 SFDVKD come from the germline V gene. Trimming removed 6 bases from V and 0 bases from J, with 4 bases in between. The CDR3 is 13 amino acids. The CDR3 DNA reads as TGTGCCACCAGTCCAACGAACACCGGGGAGCTGTTTTTT. This sequence encodes CATSPTNTGELFF.

This clonotype was recorded at least ten times. This chain uses TRBV4-1 with TRBJ2-7; 9 bases are a match to TRBD1. V lost 0 bases to trimming and J lost 7 bases; unmatched junction nucleotides: 7. The CDR3 has 15 residues. CDR1 and CDR2 from the germline V gene are MGHRA and YSYEKL. The CDR3 DNA sequence: TGCGCCAGCAGCCAAGATGGGACAGGGTTACGGGAGCAGTACGTC. Translating gives CASSQDGTGLREQYV.

V gene TRBV9 combines with J gene TRBJ2-5; tentatively, D is TRBD1 or TRBD2 (6 bases each). V lost 3 bases, J lost 1 base, and 13 bases lay in between. The CDR3 has 15 amino acids. The germline V gene has CDR1 SGDLS and CDR2 YYNGEE. The CDR3 DNA reads TGTGCCAGCAGCGGAGGGGGGCCGGGCCAAGAGACCCAGTACTTC. It codes for CASSGGGPGQETQYF.

This chain's CDR3 is CASSSPSGDRPYEQYF. Here the CDR3 DNA reads TGTGCCAGCAGCTCTCCGTCGGGGGACAGACCTTACGAGCAGTACTTC. The chain carries TRBV7-9 and TRBJ2-7; the D gene is possibly TRBD1 (7 bases). The V end was cut by 4 bases, the J end by 4 bases, with 20 bases between. Germline CDR1 reads SEHNR; CDR2 reads FQNEAQ (reference sequence). This CDR3 comprises 16 residues.